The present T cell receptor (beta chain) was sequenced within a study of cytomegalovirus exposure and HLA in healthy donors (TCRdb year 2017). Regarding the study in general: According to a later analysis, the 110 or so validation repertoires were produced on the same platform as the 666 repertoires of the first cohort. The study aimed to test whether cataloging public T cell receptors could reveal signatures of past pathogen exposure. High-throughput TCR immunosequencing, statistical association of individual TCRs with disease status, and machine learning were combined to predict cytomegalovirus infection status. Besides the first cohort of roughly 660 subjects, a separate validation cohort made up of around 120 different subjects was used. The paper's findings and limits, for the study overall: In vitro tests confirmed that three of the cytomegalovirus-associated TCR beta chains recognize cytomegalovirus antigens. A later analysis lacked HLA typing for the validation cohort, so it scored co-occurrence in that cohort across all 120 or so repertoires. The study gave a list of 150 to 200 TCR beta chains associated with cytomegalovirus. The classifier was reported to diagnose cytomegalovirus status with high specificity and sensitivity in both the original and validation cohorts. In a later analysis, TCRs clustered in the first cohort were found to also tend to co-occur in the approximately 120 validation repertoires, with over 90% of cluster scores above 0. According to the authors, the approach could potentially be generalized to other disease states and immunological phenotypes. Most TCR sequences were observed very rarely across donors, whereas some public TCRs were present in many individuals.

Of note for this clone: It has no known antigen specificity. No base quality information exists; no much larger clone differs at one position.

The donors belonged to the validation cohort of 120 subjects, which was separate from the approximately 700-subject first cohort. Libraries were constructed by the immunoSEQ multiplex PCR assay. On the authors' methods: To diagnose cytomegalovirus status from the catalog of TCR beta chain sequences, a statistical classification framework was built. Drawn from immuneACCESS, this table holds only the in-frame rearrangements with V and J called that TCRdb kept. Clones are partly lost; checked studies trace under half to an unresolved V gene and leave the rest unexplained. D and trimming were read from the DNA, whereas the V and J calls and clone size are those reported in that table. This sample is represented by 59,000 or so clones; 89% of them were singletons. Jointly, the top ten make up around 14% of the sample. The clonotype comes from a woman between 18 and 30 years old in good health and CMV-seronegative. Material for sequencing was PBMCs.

The sequenced DNA: TGTGCCAGCAGCTTGTCGGGGGGGGCCGATGGCTACACCTTC. It is translated as CASSLSGGADGYTF. The chain employs TRBV5-4 and TRBJ1-2; the D gene is perhaps TRBD1, on 6 matching bases. The germline V gene (reference sequence) yields SGHNT for CDR1 and YYREEE for CDR2. The germline ends are 13 bases apart after V is trimmed by 1 base and J by 6 bases. The CDR3 runs 14 amino acids, cysteine and phenylalanine included. Only the CDR3 portion is preserved as DNA: 42 bases, with reading frame beginning at the first base.